Below are 10 T cell receptor beta chains sequenced from a single sample in a study of control samples from healthy donors and cancer patients. Libraries were prepared by immunoSEQ multiplex PCR; TCRdb keeps only in-frame clonotypes and omits some of them. This table has roughly 170,000 clones, around 93% appearing once. The sequencing sample was made of blood. These receptors were obtained from a woman between 55 and 75 years old in good health.

The chain recombines TRBV29-1 with TRBJ2-7; D is unclear. Trimming left V 4 bases short and J 0 bases short, with 7 bases between. The germline V gene has CDR1 SQVTM and CDR2 ANQGSEA. The CDR3 totals 12 residues. The CDR3 DNA reads as TGCAGCGTTGGAACGGCCTCCTACGAGCAGTACTTC. Amino acid sequence: CSVGTASYEQYF.

The gene calls are TRBV7-2 and TRBJ2-5, with 8 bases matching TRBD2. The CDR3 spans 13 residues. Germline assignment: CDR1 SGHTA and CDR2 FQGNSA. Losses at the gene ends were 8 bases for V and 2 bases for J; bases not matched to a gene: 4. This chain's CDR3 is CASVRGGQETQYF. The CDR3 DNA follows: TGTGCCAGCGTCCGCGGGGGGCAAGAGACCCAGTACTTC.

This rearrangement joins TRBV4-1 to TRBJ2-1; TRBD1 might be the D (5 bases). This CDR3 spans 18 amino acids. V gave up 4 bases and J gave up 6 bases, with 25 bases separating them. Looked up from germline, CDR1 is MGHRA and CDR2 is YSYEKL. The CDR3 DNA reads as TGCGCCAGCAGCCTATACTTGATGGGGCTGACCAAGATCAATGAGCAGTTCTTC. It is translated as CASSLYLMGLTKINEQFF.

The chain carries TRBV27 and TRBJ2-2, with TRBD2 identical over 10 bases. CDR3 length: 14 amino acids. V dropped 6 bases and J dropped 6; count of bases not matched to a gene: 4. Germline values: CDR1 MNHEY, CDR2 SMNVEV (reference sequence). CDR3 region: CASSFTSGAGELFF. The CDR3 nucleotides read TGTGCCAGCAGCTTTACTAGCGGGGCCGGGGAGCTGTTTTTT.

Points on this clone: Additional DNA sequences in this sample encode the identical CDR3. This chain connects TRBV4-3 to TRBJ1-3; a weak D match, TRBD1 (6 bases). The CDR3 has 15 amino acids. The germline V gene encodes CDR1 LGHNA and CDR2 YSLEER. The ends were cut back, 4 bases at V and 1 base at J, with 11 bases in the middle. The DNA for the CDR3 is TGCGCCAGCAGCCGAGACAGGTCGTCTGGAAACACCATATATTTT. Translation gives CASSRDRSSGNTIYF.

The table lists this clone with a count of one. The chain links TRBV6-5 to TRBJ1-2, with D tentatively TRBD1 (6 bases). The CDR3 contains 14 residues. From germline, CDR1 is MNHEY and CDR2 SVGAGI. The V gene lost 6 bases and the J gene lost 1 base, with 12 bases spanning the gap. CDR3 sequence: CASSLRTVNYGYTF. CDR3 DNA: TGTGCCAGCAGCCTGCGGACAGTTAACTATGGCTACACCTTC.

The rearrangement uses TRBV27 and TRBJ2-5; 9 bases map to TRBD1. Trimming removed 9 bases from V and 5 bases from J; junction bases left unmatched: 16. Germline assignment: CDR1 MNHEY and CDR2 SMNVEV (reference sequence). The CDR3 length is 16 residues. CDR3 bases: TGTGCCAGTAAGAACTCCCGGACAGGGGCCGAGGAGACCCAGTACTTC. Amino acid sequence: CASKNSRTGAEETQYF.

This rearrangement joins TRBV5-1 to TRBJ1-2, with TRBD1 as a possible D gene (5 bases). Trimming left V 2 bases short and J 6 bases short, with 14 bases between. Germline V gene sequence: CDR1 SGHRS, CDR2 YFSETQ. The CDR3 length is 14 residues. The CDR3 DNA sequence: TGCGCCAGCAGCTTATTAGGGACGACGAATGGCTACACCTTC. Encoded protein: CASSLLGTTNGYTF. The full variable domain, rest sourced from reference TRBV5-1 and TRBJ1-2, is KAGVTQTPRYLIKTRGQQVTLSCSPISGHRSVSWYQQTPGQGLQFLFEYFSETQRNKGNFPGRFSGRQFSNSRSEMNVSTLELGDSALYLCASSLLGTTNGYTFGSGTRLTVV.

Written as DNA, the CDR3 is TGTGCCAGCAGTGAAAACGCAGGGTTAAGCAATCAGCCCCAGCATTTT. It translates to CASSENAGLSNQPQHF. The chain employs TRBV6-1 and TRBJ1-5; maybe TRBD1 (5 bases). Germline lookup yields CDR1 MNHNS and CDR2 SASEGT. This CDR3 is 16 amino acids long. V lost 2 bases and J 1 base, leaving 12 bases between the germline ends.

V and J are TRBV25-1 and TRBJ1-2; 7 nucleotides line up with TRBD1. Germline V gene sequence: CDR1 MGHDK, CDR2 SYGVNS. V lost 0 bases, J lost 8 bases, and 12 bases stayed unmatched. This CDR3 spans 16 amino acids. The CDR3 sequence: CASSEYMLNDRDGYTF. The DNA for the CDR3 is TGTGCCAGCAGTGAATATATGTTGAATGACAGGGACGGCTACACCTTC.